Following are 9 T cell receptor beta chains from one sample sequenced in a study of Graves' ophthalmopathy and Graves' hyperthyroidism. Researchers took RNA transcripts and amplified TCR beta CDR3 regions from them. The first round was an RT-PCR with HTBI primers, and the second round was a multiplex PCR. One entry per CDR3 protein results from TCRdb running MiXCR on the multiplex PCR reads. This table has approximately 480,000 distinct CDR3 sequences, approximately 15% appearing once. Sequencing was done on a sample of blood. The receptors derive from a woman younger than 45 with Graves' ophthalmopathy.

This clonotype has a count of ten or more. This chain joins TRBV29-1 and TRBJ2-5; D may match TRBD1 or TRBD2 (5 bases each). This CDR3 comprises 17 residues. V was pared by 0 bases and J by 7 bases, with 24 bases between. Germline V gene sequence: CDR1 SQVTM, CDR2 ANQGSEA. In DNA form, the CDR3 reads TGCAGCGTTGAAGAGACGAAGTTAGGGACCGAAGATTGGACCCAGTACTTC. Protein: CSVEETKLGTEDWTQYF.

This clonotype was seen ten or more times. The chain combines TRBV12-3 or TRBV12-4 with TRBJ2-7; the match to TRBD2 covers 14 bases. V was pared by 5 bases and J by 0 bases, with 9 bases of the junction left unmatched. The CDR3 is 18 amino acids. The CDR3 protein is CASSPGTSGRFGSYEQYF. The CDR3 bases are TGTGCCAGCAGTCCGGGGACTAGCGGGAGATTTGGCTCCTACGAGCAGTACTTC.

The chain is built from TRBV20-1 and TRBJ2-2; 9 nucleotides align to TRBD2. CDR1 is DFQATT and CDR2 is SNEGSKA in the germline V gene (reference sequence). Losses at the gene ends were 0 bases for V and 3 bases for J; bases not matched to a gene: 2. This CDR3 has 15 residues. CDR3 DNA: TGCAGTGCTAGAGAACAGCGGGAGGACACCGGGGAGCTGTTTTTT. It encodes CSAREQREDTGELFF.

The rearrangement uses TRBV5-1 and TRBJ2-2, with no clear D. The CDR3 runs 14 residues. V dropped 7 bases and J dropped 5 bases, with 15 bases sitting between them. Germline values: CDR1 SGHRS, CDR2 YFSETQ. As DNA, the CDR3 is TGCGCCAGCTTCCCAGGATCCCGGACCGGGGAGCTGTTTTTT. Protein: CASFPGSRTGELFF.

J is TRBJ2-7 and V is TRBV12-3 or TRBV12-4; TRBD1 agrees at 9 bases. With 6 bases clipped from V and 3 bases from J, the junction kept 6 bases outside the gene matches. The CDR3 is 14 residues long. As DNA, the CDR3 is TGTGCCAGCAGCGTGGGGACAGGGAACTACGAGCAGTACTTC. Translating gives CASSVGTGNYEQYF.

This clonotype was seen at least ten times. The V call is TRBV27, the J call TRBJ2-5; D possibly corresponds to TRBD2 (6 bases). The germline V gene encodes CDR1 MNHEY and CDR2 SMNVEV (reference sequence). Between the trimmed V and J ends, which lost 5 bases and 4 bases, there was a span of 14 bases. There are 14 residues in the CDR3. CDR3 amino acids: CASSPGGPGETQYF. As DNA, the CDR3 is TGTGCCAGCAGTCCCGGAGGGCCAGGAGAGACCCAGTACTTC.

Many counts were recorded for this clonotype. As DNA, the CDR3 is TGTGCCAGCAGCATGCGGACTAGCGGCTACGACGAGCAGTACTTC. It codes for CASSMRTSGYDEQYF. This chain links TRBV7-9 with TRBJ2-7; 10 nucleotides align to TRBD2. There are 15 residues in the CDR3. Per the germline V gene, CDR1 is SEHNR and CDR2 is FQNEAQ (reference sequence). V trimming: 5 bases; J trimming: 5 bases; junction bases outside the gene matches: 9.

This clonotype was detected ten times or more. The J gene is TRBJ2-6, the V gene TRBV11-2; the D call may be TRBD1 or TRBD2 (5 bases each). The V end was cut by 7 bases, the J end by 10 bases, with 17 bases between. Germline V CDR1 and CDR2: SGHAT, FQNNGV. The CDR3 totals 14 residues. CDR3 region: CASTWGTTANVLTF. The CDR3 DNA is TGTGCCAGCACCTGGGGGACGACAGCTAACGTCCTGACTTTC.

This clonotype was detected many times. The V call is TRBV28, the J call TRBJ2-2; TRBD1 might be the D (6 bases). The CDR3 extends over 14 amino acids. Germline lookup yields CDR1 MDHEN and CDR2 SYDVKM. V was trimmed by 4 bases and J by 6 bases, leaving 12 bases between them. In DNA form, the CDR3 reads TGTGCCAGCAGTTCCCTCCCAGGGGCCGGGGAGCTGTTTTTT. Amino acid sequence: CASSSLPGAGELFF.